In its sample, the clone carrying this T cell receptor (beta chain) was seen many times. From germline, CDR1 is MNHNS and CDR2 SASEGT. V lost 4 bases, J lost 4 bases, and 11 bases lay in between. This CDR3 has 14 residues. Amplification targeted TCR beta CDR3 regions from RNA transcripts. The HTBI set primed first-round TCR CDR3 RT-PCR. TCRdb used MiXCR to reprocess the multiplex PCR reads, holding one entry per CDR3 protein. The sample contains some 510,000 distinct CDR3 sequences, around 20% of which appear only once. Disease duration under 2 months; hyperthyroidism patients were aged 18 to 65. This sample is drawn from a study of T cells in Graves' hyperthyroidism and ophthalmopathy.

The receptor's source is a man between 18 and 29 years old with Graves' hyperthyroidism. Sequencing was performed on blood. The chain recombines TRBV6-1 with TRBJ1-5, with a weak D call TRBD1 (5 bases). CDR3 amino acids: CASSVTALNQPQHF. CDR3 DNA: TGTGCCAGCAGTGTGACAGCTTTAAATCAGCCCCAGCATTTT.